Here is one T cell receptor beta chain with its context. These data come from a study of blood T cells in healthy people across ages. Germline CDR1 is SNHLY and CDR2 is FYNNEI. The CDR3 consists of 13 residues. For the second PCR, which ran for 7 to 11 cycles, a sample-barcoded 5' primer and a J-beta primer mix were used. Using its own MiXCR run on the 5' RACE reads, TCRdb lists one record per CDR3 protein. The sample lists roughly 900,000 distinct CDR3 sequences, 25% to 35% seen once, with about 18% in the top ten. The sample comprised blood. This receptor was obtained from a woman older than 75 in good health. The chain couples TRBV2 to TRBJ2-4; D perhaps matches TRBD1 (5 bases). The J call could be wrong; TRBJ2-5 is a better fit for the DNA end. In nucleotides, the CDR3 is TGTGCCAGCAGTGAACAGGGACAAGAGACCCAGTACTTC. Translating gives CASSEQGQETQYF.